Reported below is one T cell receptor (beta chain). This sample stems from a study of blood T cell repertoires in COVID-19. Assay: immunoSEQ multiplex PCR; the TCRdb copy retains only in-frame clones and omits some. The table has fewer than 350,000 clones, over 75% seen once. CDR3 size: 18 residues. Germline V gene lookup returns CDR1 SGDLS and CDR2 YYNGEE. V trimming: 4 bases; J trimming: 2 bases; junction bases outside the gene matches: 9. The clonotype originates from a woman in her thirties who had recovered from COVID-19. The sequencing input was PBMCs or T cells enriched from blood (not recorded which). The chain employs TRBV9 and TRBJ2-1; 13 positions match TRBD2. CDR3 protein: CASSRRTSGSLPYNEQFF. The CDR3 nucleotides read TGTGCCAGCAGCCGAAGGACTAGCGGGAGTCTACCCTACAATGAGCAGTTCTTC.